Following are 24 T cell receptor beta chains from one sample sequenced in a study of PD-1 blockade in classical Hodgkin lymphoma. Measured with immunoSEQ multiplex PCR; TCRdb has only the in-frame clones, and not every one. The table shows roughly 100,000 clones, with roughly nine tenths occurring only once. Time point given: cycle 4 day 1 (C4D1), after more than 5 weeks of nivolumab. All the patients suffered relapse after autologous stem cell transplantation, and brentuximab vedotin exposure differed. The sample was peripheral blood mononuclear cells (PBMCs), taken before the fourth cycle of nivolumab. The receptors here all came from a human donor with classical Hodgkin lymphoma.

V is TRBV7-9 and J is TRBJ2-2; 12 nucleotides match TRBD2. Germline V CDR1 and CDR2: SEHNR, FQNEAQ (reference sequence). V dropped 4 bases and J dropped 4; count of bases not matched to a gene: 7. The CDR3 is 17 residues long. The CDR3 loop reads CASSSPGLAGGTGELFF. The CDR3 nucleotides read TGTGCCAGCAGCTCGCCGGGACTAGCGGGTGGCACCGGGGAGCTGTTTTTT.

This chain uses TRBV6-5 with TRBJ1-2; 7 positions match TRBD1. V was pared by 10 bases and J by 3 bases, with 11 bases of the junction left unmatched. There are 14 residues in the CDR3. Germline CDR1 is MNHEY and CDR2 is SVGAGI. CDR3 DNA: TGTGCCACTGGGACAGCCCGGGCGGACTATGGCTACACCTTC. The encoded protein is CATGTARADYGYTF.

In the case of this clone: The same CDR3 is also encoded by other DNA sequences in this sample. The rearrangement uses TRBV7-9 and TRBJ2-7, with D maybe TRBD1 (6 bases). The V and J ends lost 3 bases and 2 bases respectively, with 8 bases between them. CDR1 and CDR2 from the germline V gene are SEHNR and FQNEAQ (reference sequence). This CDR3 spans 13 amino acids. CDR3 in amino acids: CASSLAGAYEQYF. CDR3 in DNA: TGTGCCAGCAGCTTGGCAGGGGCCTACGAGCAGTACTTC.

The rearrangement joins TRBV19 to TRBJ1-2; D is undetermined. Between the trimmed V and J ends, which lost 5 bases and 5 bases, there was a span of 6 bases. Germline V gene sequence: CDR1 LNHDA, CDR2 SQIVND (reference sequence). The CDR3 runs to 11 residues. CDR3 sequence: CASSPGYGYTF. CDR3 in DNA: TGTGCCAGTAGTCCGGGTTATGGCTACACCTTC.

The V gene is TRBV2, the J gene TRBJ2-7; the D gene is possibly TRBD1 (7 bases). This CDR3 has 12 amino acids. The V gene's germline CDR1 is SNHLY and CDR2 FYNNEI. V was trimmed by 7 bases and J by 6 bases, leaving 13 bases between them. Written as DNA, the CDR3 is TGTGCCAGCACCCAGGGGGGAACCGAGCAGTACTTC. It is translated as CASTQGGTEQYF.

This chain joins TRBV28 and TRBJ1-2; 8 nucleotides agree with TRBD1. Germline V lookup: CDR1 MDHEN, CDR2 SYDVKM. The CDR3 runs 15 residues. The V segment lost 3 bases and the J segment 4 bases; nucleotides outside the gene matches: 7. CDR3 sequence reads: CASSFGTGDPYGYTF. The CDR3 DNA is TGTGCCAGCAGTTTTGGGACAGGTGATCCCTATGGCTACACCTTC.

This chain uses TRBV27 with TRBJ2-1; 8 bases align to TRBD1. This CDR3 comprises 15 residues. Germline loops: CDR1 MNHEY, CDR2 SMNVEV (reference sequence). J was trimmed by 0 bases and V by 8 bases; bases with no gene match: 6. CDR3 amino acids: CASLADRGSYNEQFF. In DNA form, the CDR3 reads TGTGCCAGCCTTGCAGACAGGGGCTCCTACAATGAGCAGTTCTTC.

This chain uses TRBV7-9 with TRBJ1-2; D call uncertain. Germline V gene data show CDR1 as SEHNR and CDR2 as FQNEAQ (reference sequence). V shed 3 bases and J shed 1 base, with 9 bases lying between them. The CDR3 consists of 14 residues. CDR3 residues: CASSFSGNNYGYTF. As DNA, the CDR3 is TGTGCCAGCAGCTTCTCAGGAAATAACTATGGCTACACCTTC.

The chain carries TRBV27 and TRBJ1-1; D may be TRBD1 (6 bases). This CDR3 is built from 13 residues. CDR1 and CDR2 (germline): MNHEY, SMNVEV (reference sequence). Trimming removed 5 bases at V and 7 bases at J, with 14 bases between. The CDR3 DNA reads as TGTGCCAGCAGTGGGCAGGGGACTGATGAAGCTTTCTTT. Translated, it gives CASSGQGTDEAFF.

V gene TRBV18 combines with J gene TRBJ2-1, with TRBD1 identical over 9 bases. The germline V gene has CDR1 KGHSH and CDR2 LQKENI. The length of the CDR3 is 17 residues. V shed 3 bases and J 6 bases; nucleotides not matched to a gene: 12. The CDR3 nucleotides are TGTGCCAGCTCACCGGTTTCGGGACAGGGTACCGTCAATGAGCAGTTCTTC. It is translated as CASSPVSGQGTVNEQFF. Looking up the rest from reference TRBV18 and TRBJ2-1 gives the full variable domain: NAGVMQNPRHLVRRRGQEARLRCSPMKGHSHVYWYRQLPEEGLKFMVYLQKENIIDESGMPKERFSAEFPKEGPSILRIQQVVRGDSAAYFCASSPVSGQGTVNEQFFGPGTRLTVL.

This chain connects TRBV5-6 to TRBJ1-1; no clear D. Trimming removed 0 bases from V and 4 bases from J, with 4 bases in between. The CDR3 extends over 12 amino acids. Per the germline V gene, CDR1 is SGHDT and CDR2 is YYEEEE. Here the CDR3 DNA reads TGTGCCAGCAGCTTGGCGACCACTGAAGCTTTCTTT. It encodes CASSLATTEAFF.

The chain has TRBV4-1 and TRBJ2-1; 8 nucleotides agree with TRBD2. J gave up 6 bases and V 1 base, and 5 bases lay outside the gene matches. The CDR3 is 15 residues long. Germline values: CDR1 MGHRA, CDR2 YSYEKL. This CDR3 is CASSQGWTSFNEQFF. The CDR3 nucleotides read TGCGCCAGCAGCCAAGGCTGGACTAGCTTCAATGAGCAGTTCTTC.

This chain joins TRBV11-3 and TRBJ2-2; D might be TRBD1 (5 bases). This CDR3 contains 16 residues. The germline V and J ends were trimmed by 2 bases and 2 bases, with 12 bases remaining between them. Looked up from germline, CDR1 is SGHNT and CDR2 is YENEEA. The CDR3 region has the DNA TGTGCCAGCAGCTTAAATGTTTGGGGCAACACCGGGGAGCTGTTTTTT. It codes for CASSLNVWGNTGELFF.

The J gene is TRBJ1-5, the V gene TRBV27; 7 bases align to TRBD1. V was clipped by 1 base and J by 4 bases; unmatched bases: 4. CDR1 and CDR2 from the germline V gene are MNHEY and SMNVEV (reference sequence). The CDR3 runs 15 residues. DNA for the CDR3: TGTGCCAGCAGTTTATTGTGGGACAGAAATCAGCCCCAGCATTTT. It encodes CASSLLWDRNQPQHF.

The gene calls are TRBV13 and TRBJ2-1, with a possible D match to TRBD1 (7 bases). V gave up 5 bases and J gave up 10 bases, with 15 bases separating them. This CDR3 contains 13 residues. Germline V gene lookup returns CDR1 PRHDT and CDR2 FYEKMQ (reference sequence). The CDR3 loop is CASSPYQGGEQFF. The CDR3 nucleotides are TGTGCCAGCAGCCCATACCAGGGGGGCGAGCAGTTCTTC.

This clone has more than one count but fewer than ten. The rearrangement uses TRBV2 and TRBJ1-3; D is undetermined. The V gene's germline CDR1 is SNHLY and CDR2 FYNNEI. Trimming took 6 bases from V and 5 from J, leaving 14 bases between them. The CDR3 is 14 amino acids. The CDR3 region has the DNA TGTGCCAGCAGCGCTACCTTGGGCAGAAACACCATATATTTT. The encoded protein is CASSATLGRNTIYF.

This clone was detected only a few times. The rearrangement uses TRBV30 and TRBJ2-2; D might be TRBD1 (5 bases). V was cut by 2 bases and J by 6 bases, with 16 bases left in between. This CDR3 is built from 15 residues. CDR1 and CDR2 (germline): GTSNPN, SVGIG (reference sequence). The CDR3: CAWSYFRVGAGELFF. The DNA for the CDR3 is TGTGCCTGGAGTTATTTCAGGGTAGGGGCCGGGGAGCTGTTTTTT.

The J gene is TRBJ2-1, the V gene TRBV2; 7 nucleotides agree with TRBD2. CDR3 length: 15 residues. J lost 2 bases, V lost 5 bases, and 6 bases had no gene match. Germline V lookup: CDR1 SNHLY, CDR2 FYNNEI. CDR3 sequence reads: CASSPRGFAYNEQFF. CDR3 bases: TGTGCCAGCAGTCCGCGGGGGTTTGCCTACAATGAGCAGTTCTTC.

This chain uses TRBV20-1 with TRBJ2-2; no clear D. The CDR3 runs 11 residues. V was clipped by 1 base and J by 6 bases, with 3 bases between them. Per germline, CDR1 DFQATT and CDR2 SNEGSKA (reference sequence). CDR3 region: CSARGSGELFF. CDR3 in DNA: TGCAGTGCTAGAGGGTCCGGGGAGCTGTTTTTT.

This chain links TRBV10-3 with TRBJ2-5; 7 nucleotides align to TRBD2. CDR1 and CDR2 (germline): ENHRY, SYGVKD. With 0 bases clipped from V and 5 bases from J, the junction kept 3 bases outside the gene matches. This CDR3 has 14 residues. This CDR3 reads CAISESLGGETQYF. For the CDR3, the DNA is TGTGCCATCAGTGAGTCGCTGGGGGGGGAGACCCAGTACTTC.

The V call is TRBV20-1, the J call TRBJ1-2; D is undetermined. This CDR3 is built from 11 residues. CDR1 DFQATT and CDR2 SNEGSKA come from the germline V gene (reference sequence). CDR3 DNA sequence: TGCGGTGGCTGGGGTAGAGATGGCTACACCTTC. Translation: CGGWGRDGYTF.

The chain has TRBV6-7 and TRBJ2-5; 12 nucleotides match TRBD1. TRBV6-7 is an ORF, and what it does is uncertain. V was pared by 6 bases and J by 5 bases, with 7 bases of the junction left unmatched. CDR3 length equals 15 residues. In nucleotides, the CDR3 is TGTGCCAGCAGCCCCGGGACAGGGGGCACGGAGACCCAGTACTTC. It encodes CASSPGTGGTETQYF.

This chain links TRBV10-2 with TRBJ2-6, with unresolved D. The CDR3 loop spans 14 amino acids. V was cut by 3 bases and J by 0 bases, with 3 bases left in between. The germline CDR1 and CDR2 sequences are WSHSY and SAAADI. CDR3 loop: CASSDSSGANVLTF. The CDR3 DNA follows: TGCGCCAGCAGTGACAGCTCTGGGGCCAACGTCCTGACTTTC.

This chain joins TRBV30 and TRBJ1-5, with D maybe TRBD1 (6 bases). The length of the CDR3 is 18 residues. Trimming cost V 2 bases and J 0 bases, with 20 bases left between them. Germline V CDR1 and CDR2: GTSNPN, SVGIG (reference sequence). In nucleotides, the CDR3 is TGTGCCTGGAGTAGGGGGATAGGTGGGGTATATAGCAATCAGCCCCAGCATTTT. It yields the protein CAWSRGIGGVYSNQPQHF.